This record looks at one TCR beta chain sequence and its context. The antigen is unknown. The data derive from a study of cytomegalovirus exposure and HLA in healthy donors. Use of 60 Vbeta and 13 Jbeta primers characterized the PCR. Clones were read by immunoSEQ multiplex PCR, and TCRdb kept only the in-frame ones, dropping some. The sample lists fewer than 200,000 clones, just under 80% occurring once. The CDR3 runs 14 residues. The germline V gene encodes CDR1 SGHRS and CDR2 YFSETQ. Study results and caveats: Many donors shared some public TCRs, even though most TCR sequences were rare. The study dropped some indistinguishable V segments, TRBV6-2 and TRBV6-3 among them. In a later analysis, donors in an Asian-associated ancestry cluster reportedly had fewer N-insertions in productive TCRs than the cohort mean.

Sample: PBMCs. This chain joins TRBV5-1 and TRBJ2-5, with TRBD2 matching 7 bases. The J call may not be correct, given that the DNA end is closer to TRBJ2-7. The receptor's source is a female donor in good health and CMV-seronegative. The CDR3 bases are TGCGCCAGCAGCCACTGGACTAGTTCAAACGAGCAGTACTTC. Its translation: CASSHWTSSNEQYF.